Described below is a single TCR beta chain sequence and its context. Antigen specificity is unknown. This entry is derived from a study of shared clonotypes between healthy human individuals. Study-level information: Donors were two women and a few men aged 18 to 49. Study outcomes and limitations: Clonotypes shared by all four donors outscored non-shared clonotypes in generation probability. Generally, estimated richness proved larger in naive subsets than it did in memory subsets.

Assay used: immunoSEQ multiplex PCR; TCRdb lists only in-frame clones, some missing. The data hold approximately 1,500,000 clones, with around 97% observed a single time. Among the donors, all were Caucasian adults who lived in Nashville, Tennessee. Germline V CDR1 and CDR2: SGHDT, YYEEEE. The CDR3 sequence is 14 residues long. V was pared by 3 bases and J by 7 bases, with 6 bases of the junction left unmatched. Sequencing used naive CD4+ T cells sorted from blood. Subset reported: CD45RA+ positively selected. The receptor comes from a man aged 30-40 years in good health. V gene TRBV5-6 combines with J gene TRBJ2-2; 7 bases are a match to TRBD2. CDR3 sequence reads: CASSYGLVGGELFF. The CDR3 region has the DNA TGTGCCAGCAGCTACGGACTAGTCGGCGGGGAGCTGTTTTTT.